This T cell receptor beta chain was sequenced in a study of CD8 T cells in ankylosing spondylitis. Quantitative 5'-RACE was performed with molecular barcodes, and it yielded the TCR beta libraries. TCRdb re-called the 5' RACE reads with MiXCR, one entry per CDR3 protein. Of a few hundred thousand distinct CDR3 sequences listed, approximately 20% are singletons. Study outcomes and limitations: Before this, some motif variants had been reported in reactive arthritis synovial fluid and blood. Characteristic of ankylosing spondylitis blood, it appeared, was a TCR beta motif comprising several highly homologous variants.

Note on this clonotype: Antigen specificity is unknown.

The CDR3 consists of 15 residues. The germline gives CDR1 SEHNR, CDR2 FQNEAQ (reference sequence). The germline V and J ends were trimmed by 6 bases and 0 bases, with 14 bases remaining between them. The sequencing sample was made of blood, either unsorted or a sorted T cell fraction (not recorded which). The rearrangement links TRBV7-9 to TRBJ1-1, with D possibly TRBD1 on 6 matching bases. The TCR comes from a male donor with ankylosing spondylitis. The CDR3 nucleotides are TGTGCCAGCAGTTACAAAGACAGGCTGAACACTGAAGCTTTCTTT. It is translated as CASSYKDRLNTEAFF. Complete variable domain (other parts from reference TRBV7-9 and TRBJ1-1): DTGVSQNPRHKITKRGQNVTFRCDPISEHNRLYWYRQTLGQGPEFLTYFQNEAQLEKSRLLSDRFSAERPKGSFSTLEIQRTEQGDSAMYLCASSYKDRLNTEAFFGQGTRLTVV.